These 13 T cell receptor beta chains were all obtained from the same sample, sequenced in a study of cytomegalovirus exposure and HLA in healthy donors. It was with 60 Vbeta and 13 Jbeta primers that the PCR ran. Repertoires were generated with immunoSEQ multiplex PCR, while TCRdb's copy carries only in-frame clones and drops some. Among some 150,000 clones listed, 70% to 80% were seen once. Sequencing was done on a sample of PBMCs. The receptor set was obtained from a female donor in good health and CMV-seropositive.

This chain joins TRBV4-2 and TRBJ1-4; D not certain. V was trimmed by 0 bases and J by 5 bases, leaving 16 bases between them. Looked up from germline, CDR1 is LGHNA and CDR2 is YNFKEQ. This CDR3 spans 17 amino acids. Written as DNA, the CDR3 is TGTGCCAGCAGCCAAGATATTTTGCCTCCCAGGAATGAAAAACTGTTTTTT. It is translated as CASSQDILPPRNEKLFF.

The genes are TRBV4-1 and TRBJ2-1, with 9 bases identical to TRBD2. The junction had 5 bases not matched to a gene; V was cut back by 0 bases and J by 2 bases. Germline values: CDR1 MGHRA, CDR2 YSYEKL. This CDR3 region has 17 residues. CDR3: CASSQDPGLATYNEQFF. The CDR3 DNA reads as TGCGCCAGCAGCCAAGATCCTGGACTAGCGACCTACAATGAGCAGTTCTTC.

Here the CDR3 DNA reads TGTGCCAGCAGTGACGCTCGAAGCGGCCTCTCTGGAAACACCATATATTTT. This gives the protein CASSDARSGLSGNTIYF. The J gene is TRBJ1-3, the V gene TRBV6-1; D unresolved. Germline V CDR1 and CDR2: MNHNS, SASEGT. The CDR3 spans 17 residues. With 3 bases removed from V and 0 bases from J, the gap between germline ends came to 15 bases.

The V call is TRBV11-3, the J call TRBJ2-4, with D perhaps matching TRBD1 (7 bases). Germline V lookup: CDR1 SGHNT, CDR2 YENEEA. This CDR3 comprises 14 residues. The ends were cut back, 4 bases at V and 9 bases at J, with 16 bases in the middle. The CDR3 bases are TGTGCCAGCAGCTCTAATTACAGGGGAGGCATTCAGTACTTC. This gives the protein CASSSNYRGGIQYF.

V gene TRBV6-1 combines with J gene TRBJ1-2, with TRBD1 as a possible D gene (6 bases). CDR1 is MNHNS, CDR2 SASEGT, per germline. The V end was cut by 6 bases, the J end by 4 bases, with 9 bases between. CDR3 length equals 12 residues. The CDR3 sequence is CASSRTVYGYTF. The CDR3 coding sequence is TGTGCCAGCAGCCGGACAGTCTATGGCTACACCTTC.

This clone was seen more than once but under ten times. CDR3 bases: TGTGCCAGCAGTCACGCACAGGGGGTGCGTTCTGGCTACACCTTC. Protein product: CASSHAQGVRSGYTF. V is TRBV6-5 and J is TRBJ1-2, with 8 bases aligning to TRBD1. J gave up 7 bases and V 5 bases, and 12 bases lay outside the gene matches. Germline loops: CDR1 MNHEY, CDR2 SVGAGI. This CDR3 has 15 amino acids.

The genes are TRBV9 and TRBJ2-3, with D possibly being TRBD2 (6 bases). V shed 0 bases and J shed 0 bases, with 11 bases lying between them. Per the germline V gene, CDR1 is SGDLS and CDR2 is YYNGEE. The CDR3 sequence is 16 residues long. The CDR3 region is CASSVGVSGSTDTQYF. In DNA, the CDR3 is TGTGCCAGCAGCGTAGGAGTTAGCGGCAGCACAGATACGCAGTATTTT. The entire variable domain, with the rest obtained from reference TRBV9 and TRBJ2-3, is as follows: DSGVTQTPKHLITATGQRVTLRCSPRSGDLSVYWYQQSLDQGLQFLIQYYNGEERAKGNILERFSAQQFPDLHSELNLSSLELGDSALYFCASSVGVSGSTDTQYFGPGTRLTVL.

The rearrangement joins TRBV7-3 to TRBJ2-6; the D gene is possibly TRBD2 (6 bases). V dropped 6 bases and J dropped 0 bases, with 9 bases sitting between them. The CDR3 is 15 residues long. From germline, CDR1 is SGHTA and CDR2 FQGTGA. In DNA form, the CDR3 reads TGTGCCAGCAGTGGGGGGACCTCTGGGGCCAACGTCCTGACTTTC. Protein: CASSGGTSGANVLTF.

The chain couples TRBV6-1 to TRBJ1-1, with TRBD1 as a possible D gene (5 bases). Germline assignment: CDR1 MNHNS and CDR2 SASEGT. The germline V and J ends were trimmed by 7 bases and 1 base, with 13 bases remaining between them. This CDR3 is 14 amino acids long. In DNA form, the CDR3 reads TGTGCCAGCAACGAACAGGTCCCGAACACTGAAGCTTTCTTT. Residues: CASNEQVPNTEAFF.

This rearrangement joins TRBV4-1 to TRBJ1-5, with D unresolved. V was clipped by 0 bases and J by 6 bases, with 12 bases between them. The CDR3 has 15 amino acids. Germline V CDR1 and CDR2: MGHRA, YSYEKL. The CDR3 protein is CASSQDWGGSQPQHF. The DNA of the CDR3 is TGCGCCAGCAGCCAAGATTGGGGAGGGAGTCAGCCCCAGCATTTT.

This sequence joins TRBV18 and TRBJ1-2; TRBD1 matches 7 bases. The J segment lost 2 bases and the V segment lost 5 bases, leaving 11 bases of the junction unmatched. Germline CDR1 KGHSH, CDR2 LQKENI. This CDR3 contains 16 residues. The CDR3, as DNA: TGTGCCAGCTCATCCACCGGGACAGACTCAAACTATGGCTACACCTTC. As protein: CASSSTGTDSNYGYTF.

The sample holds a few counts of this clone. V gene TRBV6-6 combines with J gene TRBJ1-5, with D unclear. The CDR3 is 14 residues long. Trimming shortened V by 0 bases and J by 5 bases, and 8 bases separated the two germline ends. Germline V lookup: CDR1 MNHNY, CDR2 SVGAGI (reference sequence). The CDR3 region has the DNA TGTGCCAGCAGTTACTCGAACAGTCATCAGCCCCAGCATTTT. Protein sequence: CASSYSNSHQPQHF.

The chain's CDR3 is CASKASGRGETQYF. The CDR3 nucleotides are TGTGCCAGTAAGGCTAGCGGGAGAGGAGAGACCCAGTACTTC. The rearrangement links TRBV19 to TRBJ2-5, with 10 bases identical to TRBD2. The CDR3 has 14 amino acids. The ends lost 7 bases at V and 4 bases at J; junction bases unmatched: 6. Looked up from germline, CDR1 is LNHDA and CDR2 is SQIVND (reference sequence). Based on the CDR3 plus reference TRBV19 and TRBJ2-5, the full variable domain is DGGITQSPKYLFRKEGQNVTLSCEQNLNHDAMYWYRQDPGQGLRLIYYSQIVNDFQKGDIAEGYSVSREKKESFPLTVTSAQKNPTAFYLCASKASGRGETQYFGPGTRLLVL.